The present TCR beta chain was sequenced within a study of T cell responses to AZD1222 COVID-19 vaccine. Findings and limits, study-wide: Nearly half of unique spike-specific TCRs reportedly avoided B.1.351 and B.1.1.7 mutated regions.

The CDR3 length is 14 residues. Trimming cost V 4 bases and J 11 bases, with 15 bases left between them. The germline gives CDR1 MGHDK, CDR2 SYGVNS. Turning to this clone: Antigen specificity is unknown.

TCRdb's table, derived via immunoSEQ multiplex PCR, lists solely in-frame clones and lacks some. Of 150,000 to 200,000 clones in the sample, about 91% were seen once. The source was peripheral blood, collected 28 days after the second AZD1222 dose. The rearrangement joins TRBV25-1 to TRBJ1-6; the D gene is possibly TRBD1 (5 bases). The sequence was obtained from an adult who received the AZD1222 COVID-19 vaccine. The CDR3 nucleotides are TGTGCCAGCAGTGTACAGGCAGTGGGGGCACCCCTCCACTTT. It encodes CASSVQAVGAPLHF.